These 24 T cell receptor beta chains originate from one sample sequenced in a study of identical twins' blood T cells. TCRdb reprocessed the 5' RACE reads with MiXCR, giving one entry per CDR3 protein. The table lists 400,000 or so distinct CDR3 sequences, about 28% of them singletons. The sequencing input was PBMCs. The receptors come from a woman aged 18 to 50 in good health.

This clonotype has just one count. A much larger clone differs from this one at a single base, so this may be a read error. V gene TRBV29-1 combines with J gene TRBJ2-5; 7 positions agree with TRBD1. The germline CDR1 and CDR2 sequences are SQVTM and ANQGSEA. V was clipped by 4 bases and J by 7 bases; unmatched bases: 12. This CDR3 is 14 amino acids long. CDR3 coding DNA: TGCAGCGTTGGCGCAGGGGGAATTGGAGTGACCCAGTACTTC. Protein sequence: CSVGAGGIGVTQYF.

The chain recombines TRBV10-3 with TRBJ1-1; 9 bases are a match to TRBD1. V shed 4 bases and J 3 bases; nucleotides not matched to a gene: 6. The CDR3 is made up of 15 amino acids. CDR1 and CDR2 (germline): ENHRY, SYGVKD. This CDR3 is CAISGQGGKYTEAFF. The CDR3 nucleotides read TGTGCCATCAGTGGACAGGGGGGAAAATACACTGAAGCTTTCTTT.

A remark on this clonotype: A junction boundary mismatches the germline segment, possibly from a read error. The chain couples TRBV19 to TRBJ2-7; D uncertain. CDR3 length: 13 amino acids. Germline V gives CDR1 LNHDA, CDR2 SQIVND (reference sequence). CDR3 loop: CASSMVHLYEQYF. For the CDR3, the DNA is TGCGCCAGTAGTATGGTACACCTCTACGAGCAGTACTTC.

This clonotype was detected only a few times. The CDR3 loop is CASSAGTAKYSPLHF. CDR3 sequence (DNA): TGCGCCAGCAGCGCCGGGACAGCCAAATATTCACCCCTCCACTTT. The rearrangement links TRBV5-1 to TRBJ1-6, with 7 positions matching TRBD1. The V gene end was trimmed by 4 bases and the J gene end by 8 bases; junction bases not matched to a gene: 9. The CDR3 extends over 15 amino acids. The V gene's germline CDR1 is SGHRS and CDR2 YFSETQ.

Comment on this clonotype: The germline gene is not matched at one end of the junction; a read error may be the cause. The V and J genes are TRBV4-3 and TRBJ1-5; 8 nucleotides align to TRBD1. This CDR3 comprises 15 residues. Germline V gene sequence: CDR1 LGHNA, CDR2 YSLEER. CDR3 region: CASSQDLQGGQPQQF. The DNA for the CDR3 is TGCGCCAGCAGCCAAGATTTACAGGGGGGACAGCCCCAGCAGTTT.

CDR3: CASSSQGVGVNTEAFF. In DNA, the CDR3 is TGTGCCAGCAGTTCTCAGGGGGTAGGTGTTAACACTGAAGCTTTCTTT. This chain links TRBV27 with TRBJ1-1; 7 bases match TRBD1. V was pared by 4 bases and J by 2 bases, with 10 bases of the junction left unmatched. Germline CDR1 MNHEY, CDR2 SMNVEV (reference sequence). The CDR3 consists of 16 residues.

The chain has TRBV20-1 and TRBJ1-1, with no clear D. CDR1 and CDR2 from the germline V gene are DFQATT and SNEGSKA (reference sequence). The CDR3 spans 12 residues. V lost 2 bases and J lost 5, with 9 bases in between. The CDR3 coding sequence is TGCAGTGCTAGATCTGGATGGACTGAAGCTTTCTTT. Translating gives CSARSGWTEAFF.

The V call is TRBV6-2 or TRBV6-3, the J call TRBJ1-2, with TRBD1 identical over 9 bases. Germline CDR1 reads MNHEY; CDR2 reads SVGEGT. Unmatched junction bases numbered 10, after V lost 8 bases and J lost 0 bases. The length of the CDR3 is 16 residues. As DNA, the CDR3 is TGTGCCAGCGGATACCAAGGGACAGGGACTAACTATGGCTACACCTTC. Translation gives CASGYQGTGTNYGYTF.

This clonotype was seen a handful of times. The rearrangement joins TRBV3-1 to TRBJ2-1, with D uncertain. From germline, CDR1 is LGHDT and CDR2 YNNKEL (reference sequence). The V and J ends lost 6 bases and 7 bases respectively, with 10 bases between them. The CDR3 is 12 amino acids. CDR3 nucleotide sequence: TGTGCCAGCAGTTATACTTGGAATGAGCAGTTCTTC. Amino acid sequence: CASSYTWNEQFF.

With respect to this clonotype: At one end the junction does not follow the germline gene, possibly because of a read error. The rearrangement joins TRBV2 to TRBJ2-7, with D maybe TRBD2 (6 bases). The germline V gene has CDR1 SNHLY and CDR2 FYNNEI. The CDR3 runs 13 residues. This chain's CDR3 is CASTKEGSCEQYF. CDR3 nucleotide sequence: TGTGCCAGCACAAAGGAGGGCTCCTGCGAGCAGTACTTC.

V and J are TRBV18 and TRBJ1-4; D call uncertain. Germline CDR1 is KGHSH and CDR2 is LQKENI. The CDR3 extends over 15 amino acids. V was trimmed by 6 bases and J by 0 bases, leaving 11 bases between them. CDR3 DNA: TGTGCCAGCTCTCCAGACCGAACAACTAATGAAAAACTGTTTTTT. Its translation: CASSPDRTTNEKLFF. Full variable domain (rest looked up from reference TRBV18 and TRBJ1-4): NAGVMQNPRHLVRRRGQEARLRCSPMKGHSHVYWYRQLPEEGLKFMVYLQKENIIDESGMPKERFSAEFPKEGPSILRIQQVVRGDSAAYFCASSPDRTTNEKLFFGSGTQLSVL.

The V call is TRBV7-9, the J call TRBJ2-1; D is perhaps TRBD2 (5 bases). The germline V and J ends were trimmed by 4 bases and 9 bases, with 16 bases remaining between them. The CDR3 is made up of 14 amino acids. The germline CDR1 and CDR2 sequences are SEHNR and FQNEAQ (reference sequence). CDR3 loop: CASSSSLGGGEQFF. The CDR3 coding sequence is TGTGCCAGCAGCTCCTCCCTTGGAGGAGGTGAGCAGTTCTTC.

This chain links TRBV7-9 with TRBJ1-2; no firm D call. The CDR3 is 13 amino acids. CDR1 and CDR2 from the germline V gene are SEHNR and FQNEAQ (reference sequence). V lost 0 bases, J lost 5 bases, and 7 bases lay in between. The CDR3 coding sequence is TGTGCCAGCAGCTTAGCTATAGAATATGGCTACACCTTC. Translated: CASSLAIEYGYTF.

V and J are TRBV4-3 and TRBJ1-1; 8 nucleotides agree with TRBD1. V was clipped by 3 bases and J by 0 bases; unmatched bases: 3. CDR3 size: 15 residues. Germline values: CDR1 LGHNA, CDR2 YSLEER. This CDR3 reads CASSQGTGVNTEAFF. CDR3 nucleotide sequence: TGCGCCAGCAGCCAGGGGACAGGAGTGAACACTGAAGCTTTCTTT.

As for this clonotype: A much larger clone differs by one base, so this may be a read error. The J gene is TRBJ2-2, the V gene TRBV7-7, with D possibly being TRBD2 (6 bases). Per the germline V gene, CDR1 is SSHAT and CDR2 is FNYEAQ (reference sequence). The CDR3 sequence is 15 residues long. CDR3 DNA: TGTGCTAGCGGCTTACTCCGCGCGGGGACCGGGGAGCTGTTTTTT. It encodes CASGLLRAGTGELFF.

This clonotype was seen only once. An end of the junction does not agree with germline; a read error may underlie this. CDR3 DNA: TGTGCCTGTCGACAGTACACTGGGGAGCTGTTTTTT. Translating gives CACRQYTGELFF. The chain recombines TRBV27 with TRBJ2-2; D may be TRBD1 (5 bases). CDR1 and CDR2 from the germline V gene are MNHEY and SMNVEV (reference sequence). The CDR3 totals 12 residues.

This clonotype was counted a few times. The gene calls are TRBV13 and TRBJ2-3; D ambiguous. V dropped 5 bases and J dropped 6 bases, with 12 bases sitting between them. The CDR3 is 13 amino acids. The germline CDR1 and CDR2 sequences are PRHDT and FYEKMQ (reference sequence). The CDR3 DNA is TGTGCCAGCAGCCTTCGTCTAGGGGATACGCAGTATTTT. It is translated as CASSLRLGDTQYF.

The rearrangement joins TRBV14 to TRBJ2-3; TRBD2 matches 13 bases. CDR1 is SGHDN, CDR2 FVKESK, per germline. V shed 7 bases, J shed 0 bases, and the junction held 10 bases outside the gene matches. The CDR3 length is 18 residues. The DNA of the CDR3 is TGTGCCAGCAACTCCGGGACTAGCGGGGCGGAGAGCACAGATACGCAGTATTTT. It yields the protein CASNSGTSGAESTDTQYF.

This chain links TRBV20-1 with TRBJ1-1; D gene uncertain. V lost 8 bases and J 3 bases, leaving 10 bases between the germline ends. The CDR3 sequence is 11 residues long. Germline V lookup: CDR1 DFQATT, CDR2 SNEGSKA (reference sequence). CDR3 coding DNA: TGCAGTTCAACACTGTACACTGAAGCTTTCTTT. This translates into CSSTLYTEAFF.

The rearrangement uses TRBV3-1 and TRBJ2-1; a possible D gene is TRBD1 (6 bases). The germline V gene has CDR1 LGHDT and CDR2 YNNKEL (reference sequence). This CDR3 contains 15 residues. The V end lost 6 bases, the J end lost 0 bases, and 12 bases lay between the germline ends. CDR3 coding DNA: TGTGCCAGCAGGCCTACAGGGAGCTCCTACAATGAGCAGTTCTTC. The encoded protein is CASRPTGSSYNEQFF.

The chain couples TRBV5-1 to TRBJ1-1, with D unclear. V was pared by 7 bases and J by 4 bases, with 17 bases between. Germline V lookup: CDR1 SGHRS, CDR2 YFSETQ. The CDR3 runs to 14 residues. This chain's CDR3 is CASGLSAGGTEAFF. Here the CDR3 DNA reads TGCGCCAGCGGACTATCGGCCGGCGGCACTGAAGCTTTCTTT. Full variable domain (outside the CDR3, taken from reference TRBV5-1 and TRBJ1-1): KAGVTQTPRYLIKTRGQQVTLSCSPISGHRSVSWYQQTPGQGLQFLFEYFSETQRNKGNFPGRFSGRQFSNSRSEMNVSTLELGDSALYLCASGLSAGGTEAFFGQGTRLTVV.

This rearrangement joins TRBV20-1 to TRBJ2-1, with 10 bases matching TRBD2. Losses at the gene ends were 6 bases for V and 6 bases for J; bases not matched to a gene: 11. This CDR3 is 15 amino acids long. The germline V gene has CDR1 DFQATT and CDR2 SNEGSKA (reference sequence). CDR3 region: CSAIPGTSVFNEQFF. CDR3 sequence (DNA): TGCAGTGCCATCCCAGGGACTAGCGTATTCAATGAGCAGTTCTTC.

V gene TRBV4-2 combines with J gene TRBJ2-1; TRBD1 matches at 9 bases. Trimming cost V 6 bases and J 3 bases; bases outside gene matches: 9. The length of the CDR3 is 16 residues. Germline V gene lookup returns CDR1 LGHNA and CDR2 YNFKEQ. Here the CDR3 DNA reads TGTGCCAGCAGGCATGACCGGGACAGGGTCTACAATGAGCAGTTCTTC. Amino acid sequence: CASRHDRDRVYNEQFF.

This clonotype was seen a few times. The chain uses TRBV21-1 and TRBJ2-3. TRBV21-1 has pseudogene status. This CDR3 region has 13 residues. CDR3 protein: CASISRRTDTQYF. The DNA of the CDR3 is TGTGCCAGCATTTCCAGACGCACAGATACGCAGTATTTT.